The 21 T cell receptor beta chains in this list originate from one sample, sequenced in a study of blood T cell repertoires in COVID-19. The method was immunoSEQ multiplex PCR; TCRdb's version includes in-frame clones alone and lacks a portion of them. The data contain some 70,000 clones, more than 65% of them singletons. Material for sequencing was peripheral blood. These receptors were collected from a woman in her fifties or sixties with acute or convalescent COVID-19.

This clone was detected only a few times. V usage is TRBV5-5 and J usage is TRBJ1-3, with TRBD1 as a possible D gene (6 bases). This CDR3 comprises 14 residues. Germline assignment: CDR1 SGHKS and CDR2 YYEKEE (reference sequence). Trimming pared 3 bases from V and 2 bases from J, leaving 9 bases between. This CDR3 reads CASSYTGTGNTIYF. The CDR3 DNA sequence: TGTGCCAGCAGCTACACAGGGACTGGAAACACCATATATTTT.

This clone has only a few counts. This sequence joins TRBV11-2 and TRBJ1-5; 10 bases fit TRBD1. With V trimmed by 1 base and J by 0 bases, 6 bases remained unmatched. This CDR3 spans 18 amino acids. The germline V gene encodes CDR1 SGHAT and CDR2 FQNNGV. The CDR3 sequence is CASSLGQGASHSNQPQHF. The CDR3 bases are TGTGCCAGCAGCTTAGGACAGGGGGCATCCCATAGCAATCAGCCCCAGCATTTT.

The chain recombines TRBV2 with TRBJ1-2; possibly TRBD1 for D (6 bases). Germline V gene lookup returns CDR1 SNHLY and CDR2 FYNNEI. Trimming took off 6 bases at V and 3 bases at J, with 14 bases between the two ends. This CDR3 region has 14 residues. The CDR3 protein is CASSEQGLDYGYTF. CDR3 bases: TGTGCCAGCAGCGAACAGGGTTTAGACTATGGCTACACCTTC.

The chain has TRBV14 and TRBJ1-1; weak D call: TRBD1 (5 bases). Trimming cost V 3 bases and J 5 bases, with 19 bases left between them. The CDR3 spans 16 residues. From germline, CDR1 is SGHDN and CDR2 FVKESK. The CDR3 DNA reads as TGTGCCAGCAGCCATTTTCCCCGTCTGGGGGGGACTGAAGCTTTCTTT. Residues: CASSHFPRLGGTEAFF.

This chain connects TRBV2 to TRBJ1-6; 7 bases align to TRBD1. The CDR3 totals 13 residues. With 6 bases clipped from V and 6 bases from J, the junction kept 2 bases outside the gene matches. Germline CDR1 reads SNHLY; CDR2 reads FYNNEI. This CDR3 reads CASRQGINSPLHF. The CDR3 coding sequence is TGTGCCAGCAGACAGGGGATTAATTCACCCCTCCACTTT.

This clone has just one count. The chain combines TRBV5-1 with TRBJ1-1; D remains ambiguous. Germline CDR1 and CDR2: SGHRS and YFSETQ. The CDR3 is 14 amino acids. Trimming left V 4 bases short and J 0 bases short, with 10 bases between. The CDR3 DNA is TGCGCCAGCAGCGGGTTAGCCCTGAACACTGAAGCTTTCTTT. It translates to CASSGLALNTEAFF.

J is TRBJ2-7 and V is TRBV6-4; 9 nucleotides match TRBD2. The CDR3 spans 16 residues. Looked up from germline, CDR1 is MRHNA and CDR2 is SNTAGT. V gave up 4 bases and J gave up 2 bases; unmatched junction bases: 9. The CDR3 sequence: CASSVPSSGDTYEQYF. The CDR3, as DNA: TGTGCCAGCAGTGTTCCGTCTAGCGGGGATACCTACGAGCAGTACTTC.

The gene calls are TRBV5-1 and TRBJ1-1; the D gene is possibly TRBD1 (5 bases). Per the germline V gene, CDR1 is SGHRS and CDR2 is YFSETQ. The CDR3 contains 16 residues. Between the trimmed V and J ends, which lost 4 bases and 0 bases, there was a span of 16 bases. The CDR3 reads CASSGGAGTMNTEAFF. The CDR3 DNA reads TGCGCCAGCAGCGGAGGGGCAGGGACGATGAACACTGAAGCTTTCTTT.

This chain connects TRBV24-1 to TRBJ1-5; a weak D match, TRBD1 (5 bases). The CDR3 is 14 residues long. The germline V and J ends were trimmed by 9 bases and 0 bases, with 11 bases remaining between them. CDR1 is KGHDR, CDR2 SFDVKD, per germline. CDR3 region: CATRGGGSNQPQHF. The CDR3 DNA follows: TGTGCCACCCGCGGGGGGGGTAGCAATCAGCCCCAGCATTTT.

The chain carries TRBV19 and TRBJ2-3; TRBD1 is a possible D gene (5 bases). Looked up from germline, CDR1 is LNHDA and CDR2 is SQIVND (reference sequence). V was pared by 5 bases and J by 9 bases, with 15 bases between. This CDR3 is built from 13 residues. CDR3 protein: CASSFPGKDTQYF. DNA for the CDR3: TGTGCCAGTAGTTTTCCAGGGAAGGACACGCAGTATTTT.

Here the CDR3 reads CASSFPYTRRDTEAFF. The CDR3 DNA reads as TGTGCCAGCAGTTTCCCATATACCCGCAGGGACACTGAAGCTTTCTTT. The genes are TRBV6-2 or TRBV6-3 and TRBJ1-1, with D possibly being TRBD1 (5 bases). CDR3 length: 16 residues. V lost 4 bases and J lost 3, with 18 bases in between. The germline gives CDR1 MNHEY, CDR2 SVGEGT.

This sequence joins TRBV19 and TRBJ1-2, with a tentative D call TRBD1 (6 bases). CDR3 length: 13 residues. Trimming pared 4 bases from V and 5 bases from J, leaving 11 bases between. Germline CDR1 reads LNHDA; CDR2 reads SQIVND (reference sequence). This CDR3 is CASSTQGFYGYTF. CDR3 bases: TGTGCCAGTAGTACACAGGGCTTTTATGGCTACACCTTC.

This clone has only a few counts. The chain carries TRBV9 and TRBJ2-1, with 7 bases matching TRBD2. J gave up 10 bases and V 3 bases, and 7 bases lay outside the gene matches. The CDR3 is 13 residues long. Germline V gives CDR1 SGDLS, CDR2 YYNGEE. Written as DNA, the CDR3 is TGTGCCAGCAGCGACGCATATAGCGGGGAGCAGTTCTTC. It codes for CASSDAYSGEQFF.

V usage is TRBV7-9 and J usage is TRBJ2-1, with TRBD2 as a possible D gene (5 bases). The V and J ends lost 6 bases and 9 bases respectively, with 9 bases between them. CDR1 and CDR2 from the germline V gene are SEHNR and FQNEAQ (reference sequence). This CDR3 contains 11 residues. The CDR3 coding sequence is TGTGCCAGCAGGTCGGGGATTGAGCAGTTCTTC. It encodes CASRSGIEQFF. The whole variable domain, filled in from reference TRBV7-9 and TRBJ2-1, reads DTGVSQNPRHKITKRGQNVTFRCDPISEHNRLYWYRQTLGQGPEFLTYFQNEAQLEKSRLLSDRFSAERPKGSFSTLEIQRTEQGDSAMYLCASRSGIEQFFGPGTRLTVL.

This chain joins TRBV30 and TRBJ2-3; a weak D match, TRBD1 (6 bases). Germline lookup yields CDR1 GTSNPN and CDR2 SVGIG (reference sequence). V lost 2 bases to trimming and J lost 1 base, with 13 bases between them. The CDR3 sequence is 15 residues long. The CDR3 region is CAWSFGAGGTDTQYF. CDR3 in DNA: TGTGCCTGGAGTTTTGGGGCAGGGGGCACAGATACGCAGTATTTT.

The rearrangement uses TRBV5-1 and TRBJ2-7, with 8 bases identical to TRBD2. This CDR3 contains 15 residues. Germline V lookup: CDR1 SGHRS, CDR2 YFSETQ. V lost 0 bases to trimming and J lost 0 bases; unmatched junction nucleotides: 2. The CDR3 DNA follows: TGCGCCAGCAGCTTGGCCGGGGGGGCCTCCTACGAGCAGTACTTC. Its translation is CASSLAGGASYEQYF.

The chain joins TRBV7-2 to TRBJ2-7; 9 bases line up with TRBD1. Per germline, CDR1 SGHTA and CDR2 FQGNSA. The CDR3 loop spans 13 amino acids. The ends lost 4 bases at V and 6 bases at J; junction bases unmatched: 4. CDR3 nucleotide sequence: TGTGCCAGCAGCTCACAGGGGGCTGGCGAGCAGTACTTC. Protein product: CASSSQGAGEQYF.

This chain uses TRBV3-1 (or the pseudogene TRBV3-2) with TRBJ1-6; maybe TRBD1 (5 bases). V dropped 2 bases and J dropped 13 bases, with 9 bases sitting between them. The CDR3 spans 12 residues. Germline V gene lookup returns CDR1 LGHDT and CDR2 YNNKEL (reference sequence). CDR3 DNA sequence: TGTGCCAGCAGCCAACAGGGATCGCCCCTCCACTTT. Protein sequence: CASSQQGSPLHF.

V is TRBV30 and J is TRBJ2-7; the D gene is possibly TRBD2 (6 bases). The V end was cut by 3 bases, the J end by 5 bases, with 23 bases between. This CDR3 contains 16 residues. The germline gives CDR1 GTSNPN, CDR2 SVGIG (reference sequence). The CDR3 sequence: CAWRKSGTGTGHEQYF. CDR3 nucleotide sequence: TGTGCCTGGAGAAAAAGTGGGACTGGCACGGGGCACGAGCAGTACTTC.

This clone has just a few counts. The chain combines TRBV6-1 with TRBJ1-1, with D unresolved. CDR3 length equals 14 residues. Germline V gene data show CDR1 as MNHNS and CDR2 as SASEGT. V lost 3 bases, J lost 3 bases, and 11 bases lay in between. The CDR3 reads CASSDANAYTEAFF. CDR3 bases: TGTGCCAGCAGTGACGCTAACGCGTACACTGAAGCTTTCTTT.

J is TRBJ1-6 and V is TRBV11-2, with D perhaps TRBD1 (6 bases). Per germline, CDR1 SGHAT and CDR2 FQNNGV. This CDR3 comprises 14 residues. The V gene lost 4 bases and the J gene lost 8 bases, with 12 bases spanning the gap. CDR3 region: CASSSRYRDSPLHF. The CDR3, as DNA: TGTGCCAGCAGCTCTAGGTACAGGGATTCACCCCTCCACTTT.